Listed below are T cell receptor beta chains from one sample, sequenced in a study of blood T cell repertoires in COVID-19. Clones were read by immunoSEQ multiplex PCR, and TCRdb kept only the in-frame ones, dropping some. The table includes fewer than 200,000 clones, around 67% detected once. Sequencing input: peripheral blood. The receptors were sampled from an elderly woman with acute or convalescent COVID-19. CDR3s include the opening cysteine and the closing phenylalanine or tryptophan. Fields, in order: V gene, J gene, D gene, CDR3 DNA, CDR3 protein. The D gene is left open where the match is weak.

v_gene: TRBV28; j_gene: TRBJ1-1; d_gene: .; CDR3nt: TGTGCCAGCAGTTTCGTGTCCGGTACTGAAGCTTTCTTT; CDR3aa: CASSFVSGTEAFF
v_gene: TRBV5-1; j_gene: TRBJ2-5; d_gene: .; CDR3nt: TGCGCCAGCAGCTACCAGGGAATCACACAAGAGACCCAGTACTTC; CDR3aa: CASSYQGITQETQYF
v_gene: TRBV30; j_gene: TRBJ1-1; d_gene: .; CDR3nt: TGTGCCTGGAGTGTACCTGGGGGGAGAAGGAACACTGAAGCTTTCTTT; CDR3aa: CAWSVPGGRRNTEAFF
v_gene: TRBV11-1; j_gene: TRBJ1-5; d_gene: .; CDR3nt: TGTGCCAGCAGCTTAAGATCGTGCCAGAGCAATCAGCCCCAGCATTTT; CDR3aa: CASSLRSCQSNQPQHF
v_gene: TRBV5-1; j_gene: TRBJ1-6; d_gene: .; CDR3nt: TGCGCCAGCAGCTTGTCTGGGGGGAGAACACCCCTCCACTTT; CDR3aa: CASSLSGGRTPLHF
v_gene: TRBV11-2; j_gene: TRBJ2-2; d_gene: TRBD2; CDR3nt: TGTGCCAGCAGCTTAACTCGGGGGGCCGGGGAGCTGTTTTTT; CDR3aa: CASSLTRGAGELFF
v_gene: TRBV5-8; j_gene: TRBJ2-7; d_gene: TRBD1; CDR3nt: TGTGCCAGCAGCGGGACAGGAAGGAGCTCCTACGAGCAGTACTTC; CDR3aa: CASSGTGRSSYEQYF
v_gene: TRBV29-1; j_gene: TRBJ1-2; d_gene: TRBD1; CDR3nt: TGCAGCGTTGGGGACAGTAATAACTATGGCTACACCTTC; CDR3aa: CSVGDSNNYGYTF
v_gene: TRBV19; j_gene: TRBJ1-2; d_gene: .; CDR3nt: TGTGCCAGTAGTCCCGACGGACAGTCGGGCAGACGAGGCTACACCTTC; CDR3aa: CASSPDGQSGRRGYTF
v_gene: TRBV28; j_gene: TRBJ2-2; d_gene: TRBD2; CDR3nt: TGTGCCAGCAGGTCGGGAGGGGGGAACACCGGGGAGCTGTTTTTT; CDR3aa: CASRSGGGNTGELFF
v_gene: TRBV18; j_gene: TRBJ2-5; d_gene: .; CDR3nt: TGTGCCAGCTCACCATCCAACAGGGCAGAGACCCAGTACTTC; CDR3aa: CASSPSNRAETQYF